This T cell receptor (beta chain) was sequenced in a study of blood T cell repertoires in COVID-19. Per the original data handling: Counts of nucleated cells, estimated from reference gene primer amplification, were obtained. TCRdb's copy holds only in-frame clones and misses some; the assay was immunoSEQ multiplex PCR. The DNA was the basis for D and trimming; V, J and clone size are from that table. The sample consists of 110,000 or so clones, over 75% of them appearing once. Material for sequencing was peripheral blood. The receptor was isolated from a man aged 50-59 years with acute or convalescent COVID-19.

CDR3 region: CATSRGGVLSYEQYF. CDR3 coding DNA: TGTGCTACCTCCCGAGGAGGGGTCCTCTCCTACGAGCAGTACTTC. This chain links TRBV28 with TRBJ2-7; possible D gene TRBD2, 6 bases. Germline V lookup: CDR1 MDHEN, CDR2 SYDVKM. There are 15 residues in the CDR3.